The rows below give T cell receptor beta chains drawn from one sample of a study of blood T cell repertoires in COVID-19. Libraries were prepared by immunoSEQ multiplex PCR; TCRdb keeps only in-frame clonotypes and omits some of them. The table includes a few hundred thousand clones, roughly 87% detected once. Sequencing was carried out using peripheral blood. The receptors originated from an older woman with COVID-19, enrolled during active disease. Each CDR3 is given with its conserved first and last residue. The order of the fields is CDR3 protein, CDR3 DNA, V gene, D gene, J gene, clone size. A D gene is named only where the DNA matches it firmly. Expanded clones are given a class, and other clones once, few, many or no size at all.

CASSLAGDGLYGYTF,TGCGCCAGCAGCTTGGCCGGGGATGGCCTCTATGGCTACACCTTC,TRBV5-1,-,TRBJ1-2,-
CASSPQNTGELFF,TGTGCCAGCAGTCCCCAGAACACCGGGGAGCTGTTTTTT,TRBV27,-,TRBJ2-2,-
CASSENYSNQPQHF,TGTGCCAGCAGTGAGAACTATAGCAATCAGCCCCAGCATTTT,TRBV6-1,-,TRBJ1-5,-
CSVGGTSLYNEQFF,TGCAGCGTTGGGGGGACTAGCCTATACAATGAGCAGTTCTTC,TRBV29-1,TRBD2,TRBJ2-1,-
CASSHRESKADTQYF,TGTGCCAGCAGCCACCGGGAGTCCAAAGCAGATACGCAGTATTTT,TRBV7-2,-,TRBJ2-3,-
CASSSQGFYYEQYF,TGCGCCAGCAGCTCACAGGGGTTTTACTACGAGCAGTACTTC,TRBV5-1,TRBD1,TRBJ2-7,-
CASSRGGASTDTQYF,TGTGCCAGCAGCCGCGGGGGGGCGAGCACAGATACGCAGTATTTT,TRBV7-3,TRBD2,TRBJ2-3,-
CASSLQGGGATGELFF,TGCGCCAGCAGCCTGCAGGGAGGGGGAGCCACCGGGGAGCTGTTTTTT,TRBV5-1,-,TRBJ2-2,-
CASNSGELFF,TGTGCCAGCAACTCCGGGGAGCTGTTTTTT,TRBV6-5,-,TRBJ2-2,-
CASSSSTSGGYEQFF,TGTGCCAGCAGCTCGTCGACTAGCGGGGGATATGAGCAGTTCTTC,TRBV6-2/TRBV6-3,TRBD2,TRBJ2-1,-
CASSPGQSNSPLHF,TGTGCCAGTAGCCCGGGACAGTCAAATTCACCCCTCCACTTT,TRBV11-1,TRBD1,TRBJ1-6,once
CASSQAGSQRRDTQYF,TGTGCCAGCAGCCAAGCTGGGTCTCAACGGCGGGATACGCAGTATTTT,TRBV3-1/TRBV3-2,-,TRBJ2-3,-
CASSFSGESYNEQFF,TGTGCCAGCAGCTTTAGCGGGGAATCCTACAATGAGCAGTTCTTC,TRBV11-1,TRBD2,TRBJ2-1,once
CASSLNEGRGDGYTF,TGCGCCAGCAGCTTAAACGAGGGCAGGGGGGACGGCTACACCTTC,TRBV5-1,TRBD1,TRBJ1-2,-
CASSLGTGGNQPQHF,TGTGCCAGCAGTTTAGGGACAGGGGGTAATCAGCCCCAGCATTTT,TRBV28,TRBD1,TRBJ1-5,-
CASSYSAGRGGYTF,TGTGCCAGCAGTTACTCAGCCGGACGGGGTGGCTACACCTTC,TRBV6-5,-,TRBJ1-2,-
CASSLMPWDRGRSNQPQHF,TGTGCCAGCAGTTTAATGCCTTGGGACAGGGGGAGAAGCAATCAGCCCCAGCATTTT,TRBV28,TRBD1,TRBJ1-5,-
CASTNKGVYTEAFF,TGTGCCAGCACCAACAAGGGAGTGTACACTGAAGCTTTCTTT,TRBV6-5,-,TRBJ1-1,-
CASSEDQGGAEKLFF,TGTGCCAGCAGTGAGGATCAGGGGGGCGCGGAAAAACTGTTTTTT,TRBV2,TRBD1,TRBJ1-4,-
CASSTRVSTNEKLFF,TGTGCCAGCTCTACACGGGTCTCAACTAATGAAAAACTGTTTTTT,TRBV27,-,TRBJ1-4,once
CASAGEGGRYNEQFF,TGTGCCAGCGCCGGGGAGGGAGGACGATACAATGAGCAGTTCTTC,TRBV2,TRBD2,TRBJ2-1,-
CASSLTTGYGYTF,TGTGCCAGCAGTCTTACAACGGGCTATGGCTACACCTTC,TRBV2,-,TRBJ1-2,-
CASSLRGMDTEAFF,TGTGCCAGCAGCTTACGAGGGATGGACACTGAAGCTTTCTTT,TRBV7-2,-,TRBJ1-1,-
CASTSPGTTEAFF,TGTGCCAGCACTTCTCCCGGGACAACTGAAGCTTTCTTT,TRBV6-5,-,TRBJ1-1,-
CASSLFRGGQSNQPQHF,TGTGCCAGCAGTTTATTCCGGGGGGGGCAGAGCAATCAGCCCCAGCATTTT,TRBV27,-,TRBJ1-5,-
CASSADRVGLNTIYF,TGTGCCAGCAGCGCCGACAGGGTTGGATTAAACACCATATATTTT,TRBV7-8,TRBD1,TRBJ1-3,-
CASSLTRGRSETQYF,TGTGCCAGCAGCTTAACCAGGGGGCGTAGTGAGACCCAGTACTTC,TRBV7-2,TRBD1,TRBJ2-5,once
CASTDGGQSFYGYTF,TGTGCCAGCACCGATGGGGGACAATCGTTCTATGGCTACACCTTC,TRBV6-6,-,TRBJ1-2,once
CASTGTGDYEQYF,TGTGCCTCAACCGGGACAGGGGACTACGAGCAGTACTTC,TRBV30,TRBD1,TRBJ2-7,once
CASTINREGYEQYF,TGTGCCAGCACTATTAACAGGGAAGGCTACGAGCAGTACTTC,TRBV6-5,-,TRBJ2-7,-
CASSYGGEDGYTF,TGTGCCAGCAGTTATGGGGGGGAGGATGGCTACACCTTC,TRBV6-5,-,TRBJ1-2,-
CASSPNGGASNSPLHF,TGTGCCAGCAGCCCGAATGGGGGCGCATCTAATTCACCCCTCCACTTT,TRBV4-2,-,TRBJ1-6,-
CASATDRGLSEQYF,TGTGCCAGTGCTACCGACAGGGGCTTAAGCGAGCAGTACTTC,TRBV19,TRBD1,TRBJ2-7,-
CASSASREMVNEQFF,TGTGCCAGCAGTGCCTCCAGGGAAATGGTGAATGAGCAGTTCTTC,TRBV2,-,TRBJ2-1,-
CASSSSPQEKQFF,TGTGCCAGCAGCTCCTCCCCCCAGGAAAAGCAGTTCTTC,TRBV7-9,-,TRBJ2-1,-
CASIQGQVGTEAFF,TGTGCCAGCATTCAAGGACAGGTCGGCACTGAAGCTTTCTTT,TRBV28,TRBD1,TRBJ1-1,-
CASSVGQPNSPLHF,TGTGCCAGCAGCGTAGGACAGCCAAATTCACCCCTCCACTTT,TRBV9,-,TRBJ1-6,-
CASSLNTGGTDTQYF,TGTGCCAGCAGCTTAAATACGGGGGGGACAGATACGCAGTATTTT,TRBV7-3,TRBD2,TRBJ2-3,-
CASSYYPQGRSGNTIYF,TGTGCCAGCAGCTACTACCCGCAGGGTCGGTCTGGAAACACCATATATTTT,TRBV7-2,-,TRBJ1-3,-
CASRSPSLGANVLTF,TGTGCCAGCCGGTCCCCCTCCCTCGGGGCCAACGTCCTGACTTTC,TRBV5-4,-,TRBJ2-6,-
CASSQKDLPGTDTQYF,TGCGCCAGCAGCCAGAAGGACTTACCCGGCACAGATACGCAGTATTTT,TRBV4-1,-,TRBJ2-3,-
CASSVAYQGIHEQYF,TGTGCCAGCAGCGTAGCTTATCAGGGGATCCACGAGCAGTACTTC,TRBV9,-,TRBJ2-7,-
CASSVAPQGAVGNTIYF,TGTGCCAGCAGCGTAGCTCCCCAGGGGGCCGTTGGAAACACCATATATTTT,TRBV9,TRBD1,TRBJ1-3,-
CASSSTNNEQFF,TGTGCCAGCAGCTCCACAAACAATGAGCAGTTCTTC,TRBV7-3,-,TRBJ2-1,-
CASSQSGGNYGYTF,TGTGCCAGCAGCCAATCAGGGGGGAACTATGGCTACACCTTC,TRBV3-1/TRBV3-2,TRBD1,TRBJ1-2,-
CASSPTGLTEAFF,TGTGCCAGCTCACCGACAGGGCTTACTGAAGCTTTCTTT,TRBV18,TRBD1,TRBJ1-1,-
CASSLWSEAFF,TGTGCCAGCAGTTTATGGAGTGAAGCTTTCTTT,TRBV28,-,TRBJ1-1,few
CASSTNSGVSTDTQYF,TGTGCCAGCAGCACTAATAGCGGGGTAAGCACAGATACGCAGTATTTT,TRBV9,TRBD2,TRBJ2-3,-